Included here is one T cell receptor beta chain sequence, with context. Assay: immunoSEQ multiplex PCR; the TCRdb copy retains only in-frame clones and omits some. Altogether fewer than 95,000 clones are present, around 93% being singletons, with the ten largest covering approximately 8%. This sample is part of a study of T cell responses to AZD1222 COVID-19 vaccine. Second-dose recipients at about 4 or about 12 weeks were treated as one pooled group. The sequencing used peripheral blood, collected 28 days after the second AZD1222 dose. The TCR was taken from an adult who received the AZD1222 COVID-19 vaccine.

DNA of the CDR3: TGTGCCAGCAGCCAAGGACAAAACGCGTTTCAGCCCCAGCATTTT. This encodes CASSQGQNAFQPQHF. The chain recombines TRBV5-5 with TRBJ1-5, with D perhaps TRBD1 (5 bases). Germline CDR1 reads SGHKS; CDR2 reads YYEKEE (reference sequence). Trimming shortened V by 4 bases and J by 6 bases, and 17 bases separated the two germline ends. The CDR3 covers 15 residues. The entire variable domain, with the rest obtained from reference TRBV5-5 and TRBJ1-5, is as follows: DAGVTQSPTHLIKTRGQQVTLRCSPISGHKSVSWYQQVLGQGPQFIFQYYEKEERGRGNFPDRFSARQFPNYSSELNVNALLLGDSALYLCASSQGQNAFQPQHFGDGTRLSIL.